This TCR beta chain was retrieved from a study of response to subunit inactivated influenza vaccine. The CDR3 totals 14 residues. Germline V gene data show CDR1 as MNHEY and CDR2 as SVGEGT. Study outcomes and limitations: Few new T cells, the authors suggested, are recruited by each seasonal influenza vaccination.

This clonotype was recorded many times. What it binds is not known. One end of the junction fails to match germline, which may point to a read error. TCRdb analysed the RT-PCR reads with MiXCR anew, one entry per CDR3 protein. The profile covers under 800,000 distinct CDR3 sequences, with over 11% appearing a single time and roughly 6.4% taken by the ten largest. Material: PBMCs from blood, obtained around 14 days before vaccination. The receptor was isolated from a man aged 50 to 60 who received an inactivated influenza vaccine. The chain couples TRBV6-2 or TRBV6-3 to TRBJ2-2; D may be TRBD1 or TRBD2 (5 bases each). The CDR3 DNA reads as TGTGCTAGCAGCTGGGACCTCAACACCGGGGAGCTGTTTTTT. Protein product: CASSWDLNTGELFF.